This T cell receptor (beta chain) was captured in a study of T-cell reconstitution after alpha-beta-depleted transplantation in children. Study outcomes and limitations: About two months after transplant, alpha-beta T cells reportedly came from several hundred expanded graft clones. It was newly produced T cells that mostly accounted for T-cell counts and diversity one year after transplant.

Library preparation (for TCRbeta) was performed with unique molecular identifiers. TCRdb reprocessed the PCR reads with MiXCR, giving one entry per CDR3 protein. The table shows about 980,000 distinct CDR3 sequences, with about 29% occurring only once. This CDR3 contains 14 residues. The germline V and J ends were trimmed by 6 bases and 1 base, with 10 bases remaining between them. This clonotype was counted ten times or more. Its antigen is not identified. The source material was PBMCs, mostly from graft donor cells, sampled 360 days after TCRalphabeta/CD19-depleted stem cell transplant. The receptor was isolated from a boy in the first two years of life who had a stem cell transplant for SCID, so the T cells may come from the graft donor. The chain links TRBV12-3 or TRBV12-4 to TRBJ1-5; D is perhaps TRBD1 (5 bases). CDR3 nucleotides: TGTGCCAGCAGCTTACGGGGGAGCAATCAGCCCCAGCATTTT. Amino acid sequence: CASSLRGSNQPQHF.